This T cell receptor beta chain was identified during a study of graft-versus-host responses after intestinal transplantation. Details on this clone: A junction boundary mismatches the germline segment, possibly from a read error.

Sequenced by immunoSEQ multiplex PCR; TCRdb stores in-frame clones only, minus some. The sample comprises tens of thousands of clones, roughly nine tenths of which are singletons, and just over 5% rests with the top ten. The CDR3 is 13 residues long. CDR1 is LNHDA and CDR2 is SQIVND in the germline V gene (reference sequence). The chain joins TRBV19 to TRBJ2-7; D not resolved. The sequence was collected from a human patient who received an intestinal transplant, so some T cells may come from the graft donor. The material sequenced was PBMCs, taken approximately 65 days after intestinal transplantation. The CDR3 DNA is TGTGCCAGTAGTTTAGACGGGCTCTACGAGCAGTACTTC. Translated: CASSLDGLYEQYF.